This T cell receptor beta chain was profiled in a study of T cell responses to AZD1222 COVID-19 vaccine. In the study overall: Second-dose schedules of about 4 or about 12 weeks were combined. Regarding the study as a whole: Baseline antibody screening turned up just 6 or 7 seropositive AZD1222 recipients.

The V end was cut by 2 bases, the J end by 2 bases, with 4 bases between. The CDR3 consists of 12 residues. CDR1 and CDR2 (germline): MDHEN, SYDVKM. Worth noting for this clone: What it recognizes is unknown.

Libraries were prepared by immunoSEQ multiplex PCR; TCRdb keeps only in-frame clonotypes and omits some of them. The table has some 86,000 clones, 70% to 90% seen once. This chain connects TRBV28 to TRBJ2-7; no definite D call. This receptor was taken from an adult in good health. The sequencing here drew on peripheral blood, taken on day 0 of AZD1222 vaccination. This chain's CDR3 is CASSLTPYEQYF. Here the CDR3 DNA reads TGTGCCAGCAGTTTAACCCCCTACGAGCAGTACTTC. The whole variable domain, remainder taken from reference TRBV28 and TRBJ2-7, is DVKVTQSSRYLVKRTGEKVFLECVQDMDHENMFWYRQDPGLGLRLIYFSYDVKMKEKGDIPEGYSVSREKKERFSLILESASTNQTSMYLCASSLTPYEQYFGPGTRLTVT.